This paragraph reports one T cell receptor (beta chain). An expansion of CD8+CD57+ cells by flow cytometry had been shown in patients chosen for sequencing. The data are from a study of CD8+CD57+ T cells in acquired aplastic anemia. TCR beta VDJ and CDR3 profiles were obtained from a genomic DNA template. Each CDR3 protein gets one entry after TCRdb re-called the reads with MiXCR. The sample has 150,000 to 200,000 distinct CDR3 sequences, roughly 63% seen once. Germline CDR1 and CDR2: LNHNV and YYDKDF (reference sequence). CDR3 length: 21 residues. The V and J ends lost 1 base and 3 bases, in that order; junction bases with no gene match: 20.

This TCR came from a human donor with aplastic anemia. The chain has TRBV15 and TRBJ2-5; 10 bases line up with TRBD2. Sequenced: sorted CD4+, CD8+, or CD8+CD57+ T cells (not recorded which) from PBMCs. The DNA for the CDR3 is TGTGCCACCAGCAGAGCTGGGAACAGAGGACTAGCGGATGGGAGGGAAGAGACCCAGTACTTC. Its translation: CATSRAGNRGLADGREETQYF.